The T cell receptor (beta chain) described here comes from a study of blood T cell repertoires in COVID-19. Overall study: COVID-19 samples, acute and convalescent, were from the United States, Italy and Spain. T cells, B-cell-depleted T cells, or PBMCs provided the cDNA or gDNA that served as material.

This CDR3 contains 15 residues. J gave up 8 bases and V 5 bases, and 13 bases lay outside the gene matches. Germline assignment: CDR1 MDHEN and CDR2 SYDVKM. Original handling: Estimates of nucleated cell counts were drawn from the amplification of reference gene primers. The method was immunoSEQ multiplex PCR; TCRdb's version includes in-frame clones alone and lacks a portion of them. V, J and clone size reflect that table, while D and trimming were determined from the DNA. The sample has tens of thousands of clones; about 80% are singletons. The sequence came from a human donor in a cohort sampled during active COVID-19. Sample: peripheral blood. The chain uses TRBV28 and TRBJ1-2; 8 nucleotides agree with TRBD1. This chain's CDR3 is CASSNGQGVHAGYTF. As DNA, the CDR3 is TGTGCCAGCAGTAACGGACAGGGAGTCCATGCAGGCTACACCTTC.